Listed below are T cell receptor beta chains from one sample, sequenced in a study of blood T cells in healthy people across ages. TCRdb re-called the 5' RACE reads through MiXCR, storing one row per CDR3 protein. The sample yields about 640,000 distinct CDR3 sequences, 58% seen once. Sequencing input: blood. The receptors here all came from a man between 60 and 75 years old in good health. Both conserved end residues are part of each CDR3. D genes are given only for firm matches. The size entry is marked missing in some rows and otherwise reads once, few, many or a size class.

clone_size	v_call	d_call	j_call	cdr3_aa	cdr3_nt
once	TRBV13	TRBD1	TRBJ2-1	CASSLQGVSYNEQFF	TGTGCCAGCAGCTTGCAGGGGGTCTCCTACAATGAGCAGTTCTTC
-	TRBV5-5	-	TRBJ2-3	CASSFKTAASTDTQYF	TGTGCCAGCAGCTTCAAAACCGCAGCCAGCACAGATACGCAGTATTTT
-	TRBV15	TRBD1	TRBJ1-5	CATSGPGGSQHF	TGTGCCACCAGTGGGCCAGGGGGGTCCCAGCATTTT
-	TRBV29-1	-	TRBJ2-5	CSVAQTGRETQYF	TGCAGCGTTGCCCAGACAGGGAGGGAGACCCAGTACTTC
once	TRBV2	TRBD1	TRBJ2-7	CAGMGQGYEQYF	TGTGCCGGCATGGGACAGGGATACGAGCAGTACTTC
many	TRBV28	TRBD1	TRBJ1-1	CASSGDRGAFF	TGTGCCAGCAGTGGGGACAGGGGAGCTTTCTTT
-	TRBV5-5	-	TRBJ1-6	CASSCSLGSPLHF	TGTGCCAGCAGCTGCTCCCTAGGGTCACCCCTCCACTTT
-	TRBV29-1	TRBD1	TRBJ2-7	CSVSGQGVNEQYF	TGCAGCGTTTCGGGACAGGGGGTCAACGAGCAGTACTTC
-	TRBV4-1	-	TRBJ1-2	CASSQQHSGGYTF	TGCGCCAGCAGCCAACAACACTCTGGGGGCTACACCTTC
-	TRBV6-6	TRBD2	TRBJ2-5	CANSGTSGGSQETQYF	TGTGCCAACAGTGGGACTAGCGGGGGGTCCCAAGAGACCCAGTACTTC
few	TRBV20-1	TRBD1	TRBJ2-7	CSATGTETSYEQYF	TGCAGTGCCACCGGGACAGAGACTTCCTACGAGCAGTACTTC
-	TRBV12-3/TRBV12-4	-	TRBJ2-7	CASSLEGAPSYEQYF	TGTGCCAGCAGTTTAGAAGGGGCCCCCTCCTACGAGCAGTACTTC
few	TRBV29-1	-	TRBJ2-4	CSVEIGGTKNIQYF	TGCAGCGTCGAAATCGGAGGGACCAAAAACATTCAGTACTTC
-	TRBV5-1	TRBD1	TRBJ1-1	CASSFGTGRAEAFF	TGCGCCAGCAGCTTTGGGACAGGGAGGGCTGAAGCTTTCTTT
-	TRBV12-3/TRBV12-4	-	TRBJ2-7	CASSLEKGPTREQYF	TGTGCCAGCAGTTTAGAGAAGGGACCGACCAGGGAGCAGTACTTC
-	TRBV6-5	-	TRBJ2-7	CASSQAGFTYEQYF	TGTGCCAGCAGTCAGGCGGGATTTACCTACGAGCAGTACTTC
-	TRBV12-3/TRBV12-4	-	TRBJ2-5	CASSFATGRHQETQYF	TGTGCCAGCAGTTTCGCGACAGGGAGGCACCAAGAGACCCAGTACTTC
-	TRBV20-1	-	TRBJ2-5	CSARDPNGQETQYF	TGCAGTGCTAGAGATCCTAACGGCCAAGAGACCCAGTACTTC
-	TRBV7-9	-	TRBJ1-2	CATLSEKGYTF	TGTGCCACCCTAAGCGAGAAGGGCTACACCTTC
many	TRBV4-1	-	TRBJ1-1	CASSQFGGMGTEAFF	TGCGCCAGCAGCCAATTCGGAGGTATGGGCACTGAAGCTTTCTTT
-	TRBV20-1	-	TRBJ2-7	CSALTGVSYEQYF	TGCAGTGCTTTGACTGGGGTCTCCTACGAGCAGTACTTC
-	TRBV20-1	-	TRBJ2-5	CSASGLGEQTQYF	TGCAGTGCCTCCGGCCTTGGGGAGCAGACCCAGTACTTC
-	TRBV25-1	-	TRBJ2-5	CASRDGTETQYF	TGTGCCAGCAGGGACGGAACTGAGACCCAGTACTTC
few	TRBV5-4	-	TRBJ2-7	CASSLDRARSYEQYF	TGTGCCAGCAGCTTGGATCGGGCTAGATCCTACGAGCAGTACTTC
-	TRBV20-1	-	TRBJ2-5	CSARRLQAPQETQYF	TGCAGTGCTAGACGCCTTCAAGCGCCCCAAGAGACCCAGTACTTC
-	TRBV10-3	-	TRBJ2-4	CAIRQQETLYF	TGTGCCATCAGACAGCAAGAGACCCTGTACTTC
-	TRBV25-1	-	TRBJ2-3	CASQIGGGDTQYF	TGTGCCAGCCAGATCGGGGGTGGGGATACGCAGTATTTT
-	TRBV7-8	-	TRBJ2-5	CASSLRAFQETQYF	TGTGCCAGCAGCTTGAGGGCCTTCCAAGAGACCCAGTACTTC
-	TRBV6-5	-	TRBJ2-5	CASSGQQETQYF	TGTGCCAGCAGCGGACAGCAAGAGACCCAGTACTTC
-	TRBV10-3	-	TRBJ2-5	CAISPGTAQETQYF	TGTGCCATCAGTCCCGGTACAGCCCAAGAGACCCAGTACTTC
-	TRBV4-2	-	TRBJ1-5	CASSQVGQTYQPQHF	TGTGCCAGCAGCCAAGTCGGACAGACTTATCAGCCCCAGCATTTT
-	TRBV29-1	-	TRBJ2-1	CSAAHGLAFLSEQFF	TGCAGCGCAGCACACGGGCTAGCTTTCCTCAGTGAGCAGTTCTTC
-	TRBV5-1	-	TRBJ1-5	CASSPVGGLSNQPQHF	TGCGCCAGCAGCCCGGTCGGGGGATTGAGCAATCAGCCCCAGCATTTT
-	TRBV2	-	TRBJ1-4	CASSGRTATNEKLFF	TGTGCCAGCAGTGGACGGACAGCAACTAATGAAAAACTGTTTTTT
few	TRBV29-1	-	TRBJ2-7	CSVEDRKGVRNEQYF	TGCAGCGTTGAAGACCGCAAGGGGGTGAGAAACGAGCAGTACTTC
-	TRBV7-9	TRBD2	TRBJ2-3	CASSLVGGAGDTQYF	TGTGCCAGCAGCTTGGTCGGGGGGGCGGGAGATACGCAGTATTTT
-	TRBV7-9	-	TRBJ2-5	CASSFVQGSWETQYF	TGTGCCAGCAGCTTTGTACAGGGAAGTTGGGAGACCCAGTACTTC
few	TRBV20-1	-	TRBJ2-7	CSAKFGGGSYEQYF	TGCAGTGCTAAATTTGGTGGGGGCTCCTACGAGCAGTACTTC
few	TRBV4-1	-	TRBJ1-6	CASSSGDSPLHF	TGCGCCAGCAGCTCAGGGGATTCACCCCTCCACTTT
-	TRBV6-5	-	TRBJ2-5	CASSSLNTGRQETQYF	TGTGCCAGCAGTTCCCTAAACACAGGGCGGCAAGAGACCCAGTACTTC
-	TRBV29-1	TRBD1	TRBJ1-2	CSARDRAPSNYGYTF	TGCAGCGCTCGGGACAGGGCCCCCTCTAACTATGGCTACACCTTC
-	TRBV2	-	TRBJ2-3	CASSEGYGTDTQYF	TGTGCCAGCAGTGAAGGGTACGGCACAGATACGCAGTATTTT
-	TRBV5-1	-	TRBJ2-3	CASSIETRSSDTQYF	TGCGCCAGCAGTATCGAAACTAGGAGTTCAGATACGCAGTATTTT
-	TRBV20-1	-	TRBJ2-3	CSARQPPDTQYF	TGCAGTGCTAGACAGCCGCCAGATACGCAGTATTTT
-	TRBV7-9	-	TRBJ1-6	CASSFGTGHSPLHF	TGTGCCAGCAGCTTTGGAACAGGGCACTCACCCCTCCACTTT
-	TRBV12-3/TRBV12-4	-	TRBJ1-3	CASREGSTGGNTIYF	TGTGCCAGCAGAGAGGGGTCAACGGGTGGAAACACCATATATTTT
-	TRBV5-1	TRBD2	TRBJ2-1	CASSLEVLAAYNEQFF	TGCGCCAGCAGCTTGGAAGTACTAGCGGCCTACAATGAGCAGTTCTTC
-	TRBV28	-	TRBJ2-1	CASSASGQHLLDEQFF	TGTGCCAGCAGTGCTTCCGGACAGCATCTCCTCGATGAGCAGTTCTTC
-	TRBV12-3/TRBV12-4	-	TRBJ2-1	CASSSRVYNEQFF	TGTGCCAGCAGTTCCCGGGTATACAATGAGCAGTTCTTC
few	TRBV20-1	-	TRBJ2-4	CSARSGAGSKNIQYF	TGCAGTGCTAGAAGTGGGGCAGGGAGTAAAAACATTCAGTACTTC
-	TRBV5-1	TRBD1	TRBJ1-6	CASSLTGENSPLHF	TGCGCCAGCAGCTTGACAGGGGAGAATTCACCCCTCCACTTT